This note documents a single TCR beta chain sequence. The V gene's germline CDR1 is SGHRS and CDR2 YFSETQ. The CDR3 is made up of 15 amino acids. Trimming shortened V by 6 bases and J by 2 bases, and 14 bases separated the two germline ends. The record originates from a study of blood T cell repertoires in COVID-19. Study-level information: COVID-19 samples from acute and convalescent phases originated in the United States, Italy and Spain. In each case, the material was cDNA or gDNA derived from T cells, B-cell-depleted T cells, or PBMCs.

Sequencing was performed with immunoSEQ multiplex PCR; in TCRdb, only in-frame clones are kept and a portion is missing. The sample records about 160,000 clones, about 81% being singletons. The specimen sequenced was peripheral blood. The chain recombines TRBV5-1 with TRBJ2-2; possibly TRBD1 for D (6 bases). This receptor was identified in an elderly woman with acute or convalescent COVID-19. CDR3 region: CASTREGVNTGELFF. Written as DNA, the CDR3 is TGCGCCAGCACCCGCGAGGGGGTTAACACCGGGGAGCTGTTTTTT.